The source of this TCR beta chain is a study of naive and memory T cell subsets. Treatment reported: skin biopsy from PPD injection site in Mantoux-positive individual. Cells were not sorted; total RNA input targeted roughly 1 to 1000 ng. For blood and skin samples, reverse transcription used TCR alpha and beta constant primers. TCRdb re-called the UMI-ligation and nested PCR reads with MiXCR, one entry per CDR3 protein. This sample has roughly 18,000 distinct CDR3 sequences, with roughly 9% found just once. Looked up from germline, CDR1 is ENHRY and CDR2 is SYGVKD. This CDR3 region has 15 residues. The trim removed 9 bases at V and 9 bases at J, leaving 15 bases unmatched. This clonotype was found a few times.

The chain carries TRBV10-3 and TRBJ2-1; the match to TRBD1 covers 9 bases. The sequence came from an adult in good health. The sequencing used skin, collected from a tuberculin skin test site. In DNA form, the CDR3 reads TGTGCCATGAGGGATCCGGGACAGGGAGGAGGTGAGCAGTTCTTC. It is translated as CAMRDPGQGGGEQFF.